This is a list of T cell receptor beta chains from one sample in a study of blood T cell repertoires in COVID-19. Clones were read by immunoSEQ multiplex PCR, and TCRdb kept only the in-frame ones, dropping some. Here the sample spans 100,000 to 150,000 clones, about 79% being singletons. The sample taken for sequencing was peripheral blood. The receptors shown here come from a man aged 35 to 55 with active or convalescent COVID-19. Both conserved end residues are part of each CDR3. Each record gives: J gene, V gene, D gene, clone size, CDR3 DNA, CDR3 protein. D genes are given only for firm matches. Clone size appears in some rows only: once, few, many, or a class for an expanded clone.

j_gene: TRBJ2-1
v_gene: TRBV20-1
d_gene: -
abundance: -
CDR3nt: TGCAGTGCTAGTCAAACTAGAAAGAGAAACAATGAGCAGTTCTTC
CDR3aa: CSASQTRKRNNEQFF

j_gene: TRBJ2-5
v_gene: TRBV27
d_gene: -
abundance: -
CDR3nt: TGTGCCCCCCGAGGAGGGGGCACGGAGACCCAGTACTTC
CDR3aa: CAPRGGGTETQYF

j_gene: TRBJ1-6
v_gene: TRBV6-6
d_gene: -
abundance: -
CDR3nt: TGTGCCAGCCATCCGGGACACTTATCTTCACCCCTCCACTTT
CDR3aa: CASHPGHLSSPLHF

j_gene: TRBJ1-1
v_gene: TRBV19
d_gene: -
abundance: few
CDR3nt: TGTGCCAGTACCCGGAGGGGATCTTTTGTCGGGAACACTGAAGCTTTCTTT
CDR3aa: CASTRRGSFVGNTEAFF

j_gene: TRBJ1-1
v_gene: TRBV30
d_gene: -
abundance: once
CDR3nt: TGTGCCTGGAGTGTACGCCTCCGCGGAGCTTTCTTT
CDR3aa: CAWSVRLRGAFF

j_gene: TRBJ2-1
v_gene: TRBV11-1
d_gene: -
abundance: -
CDR3nt: TGTGCCAGCAGCTTTGACGGGACTCTGTGGGGAGAGCAGTTCTTC
CDR3aa: CASSFDGTLWGEQFF

j_gene: TRBJ1-2
v_gene: TRBV28
d_gene: -
abundance: -
CDR3nt: TGTGCCAGCAGTGCCAGGGTAGATGGCTACACCTTC
CDR3aa: CASSARVDGYTF

j_gene: TRBJ1-6
v_gene: TRBV3-1/TRBV3-2
d_gene: TRBD1
abundance: -
CDR3nt: TGTGCCAGCAGCCAAGATATCCGGACAGGGGAGGAAAATTCACCCCTCCACTTT
CDR3aa: CASSQDIRTGEENSPLHF

j_gene: TRBJ2-3
v_gene: TRBV12-3/TRBV12-4
d_gene: -
abundance: -
CDR3nt: TGTGCCAGCAGCCTACTCGATAATACGCAGTATTTT
CDR3aa: CASSLLDNTQYF

j_gene: TRBJ2-3
v_gene: TRBV5-1
d_gene: TRBD2
abundance: -
CDR3nt: TGCGCCAGCAGCTTTCAAGAACTAGCGGGAGGCACAGATACGCAGTATTTT
CDR3aa: CASSFQELAGGTDTQYF

j_gene: TRBJ2-5
v_gene: TRBV3-1/TRBV3-2
d_gene: TRBD2
abundance: -
CDR3nt: TGTGCCAGCAGCCAAGATAGTAGCGGGGGAGAGACCCAGTACTTC
CDR3aa: CASSQDSSGGETQYF

j_gene: TRBJ2-1
v_gene: TRBV6-5
d_gene: TRBD2
abundance: -
CDR3nt: TGTGCCAGCAGTTCGGGACTAGCGAGGAATGAGCAGTTCTTC
CDR3aa: CASSSGLARNEQFF

j_gene: TRBJ2-1
v_gene: TRBV14
d_gene: TRBD2
abundance: -
CDR3nt: TGTGTCAGCTTTCCGGGACTAGCGGGAGGAAGGCATGAGCAGTTCTTC
CDR3aa: CVSFPGLAGGRHEQFF

j_gene: TRBJ1-5
v_gene: TRBV7-2
d_gene: TRBD1
abundance: -
CDR3nt: TGTGCCAGCAGCCTCCGGGACAGGGGTCGACAGCCCCAGCATTTT
CDR3aa: CASSLRDRGRQPQHF

j_gene: TRBJ2-1
v_gene: TRBV3-1/TRBV3-2
d_gene: -
abundance: -
CDR3nt: TGTGCCAGCAGCCCGACTACGCTAAGGAACAATGAGCAGTTCTTC
CDR3aa: CASSPTTLRNNEQFF

j_gene: TRBJ2-3
v_gene: TRBV29-1
d_gene: -
abundance: -
CDR3nt: TGCAGCGTTGACAGGGGCCACACAGATACGCAGTATTTT
CDR3aa: CSVDRGHTDTQYF

j_gene: TRBJ2-3
v_gene: TRBV10-3
d_gene: TRBD2
abundance: -
CDR3nt: TGTGCCATCAGTGAGTCCGGGCTAGCGGGAGGCGTCAGAGATACGCAGTATTTT
CDR3aa: CAISESGLAGGVRDTQYF

j_gene: TRBJ2-2
v_gene: TRBV28
d_gene: -
abundance: -
CDR3nt: TGTGCCAGCAGTTTACGACTTTACACCGGGGAGCTGTTTTTT
CDR3aa: CASSLRLYTGELFF

j_gene: TRBJ1-6
v_gene: TRBV6-5
d_gene: -
abundance: few
CDR3nt: TGTGCCAGCAGATCGAACAGGGCGGCGAATTCACCCCTCCACTTT
CDR3aa: CASRSNRAANSPLHF

j_gene: TRBJ2-2
v_gene: TRBV30
d_gene: TRBD1
abundance: -
CDR3nt: TGTGCCTGGAGCGGACAGGTTAACACCGGGGAGCTGTTTTTT
CDR3aa: CAWSGQVNTGELFF

j_gene: TRBJ2-3
v_gene: TRBV11-2
d_gene: -
abundance: -
CDR3nt: TGTGCCAGCAGCATTTCCGGGAGTCCAGATACGCAGTATTTT
CDR3aa: CASSISGSPDTQYF

j_gene: TRBJ2-1
v_gene: TRBV7-6
d_gene: TRBD1
abundance: -
CDR3nt: TGTGCCAGCAGCTTAGGTGGTGCCCCAGGGGGAGAGCAGTTCTTC
CDR3aa: CASSLGGAPGGEQFF

j_gene: TRBJ1-3
v_gene: TRBV7-8
d_gene: -
abundance: -
CDR3nt: TGTGCCAGCACCTCCTGGGGGGGCCTTAACTCCTCTGGAAACACCATATATTTT
CDR3aa: CASTSWGGLNSSGNTIYF

j_gene: TRBJ2-2
v_gene: TRBV10-2
d_gene: TRBD1
abundance: -
CDR3nt: TGCGCCAGCAGAGGGACAGGGTGGTCCACCGGGGAGCTGTTTTTT
CDR3aa: CASRGTGWSTGELFF

j_gene: TRBJ2-1
v_gene: TRBV9
d_gene: TRBD2
abundance: -
CDR3nt: TGTGCCAGCAGCGTAGATGGACTAGCGGGAGTTGAGCAGTTCTTC
CDR3aa: CASSVDGLAGVEQFF

j_gene: TRBJ2-7
v_gene: TRBV5-3
d_gene: TRBD1
abundance: -
CDR3nt: TGTGCCAGAAGCTTGGGACAGGGCCCCTACGAGCAGTACTTC
CDR3aa: CARSLGQGPYEQYF

j_gene: TRBJ1-1
v_gene: TRBV5-6
d_gene: -
abundance: -
CDR3nt: TGTGCCAGCAGCTTGACCCCTTCCTCAGGGACTGAAGCTTTCTTT
CDR3aa: CASSLTPSSGTEAFF

j_gene: TRBJ2-7
v_gene: TRBV20-1
d_gene: -
abundance: -
CDR3nt: TGCAGTGCTAGACTGTTCTACGAGCAGTACTTC
CDR3aa: CSARLFYEQYF

j_gene: TRBJ2-3
v_gene: TRBV9
d_gene: TRBD1
abundance: -
CDR3nt: TGTGCCAGCAGCCCCACCGGGACAGGGGCCCGGGGGGTCACAGATACGCAGTATTTT
CDR3aa: CASSPTGTGARGVTDTQYF

j_gene: TRBJ2-1
v_gene: TRBV29-1
d_gene: -
abundance: once
CDR3nt: TGCAGCGTCGAAGCCAGGGGTCCTCAATATTTCTACAATGAGCAGTTCTTC
CDR3aa: CSVEARGPQYFYNEQFF

j_gene: TRBJ2-7
v_gene: TRBV7-2
d_gene: TRBD2
abundance: -
CDR3nt: TGTGCCAGCAGCTTAGAAGCGGGGGGGCTAGAGCAGTACTTC
CDR3aa: CASSLEAGGLEQYF

j_gene: TRBJ2-1
v_gene: TRBV19
d_gene: TRBD1
abundance: -
CDR3nt: TGTGCCAGTAGTACCCTTAGGGACAGGGGAGACAATGAGCAGTTCTTC
CDR3aa: CASSTLRDRGDNEQFF

j_gene: TRBJ2-1
v_gene: TRBV19
d_gene: TRBD2
abundance: once
CDR3nt: TGTGCCAGTAGCCTTCATGAGGGAGGGCTAAATGAGCAGTTCTTC
CDR3aa: CASSLHEGGLNEQFF

j_gene: TRBJ1-6
v_gene: TRBV6-1
d_gene: -
abundance: -
CDR3nt: TGTGCCAGCAGTGAAGGTGGCTTGAAATCACCCCTCCACTTT
CDR3aa: CASSEGGLKSPLHF

j_gene: TRBJ2-1
v_gene: TRBV19
d_gene: TRBD1
abundance: few
CDR3nt: TGTGCCAGTACTCAGGGGACAGGGGGCGAAAACAATGAGCAGTTCTTC
CDR3aa: CASTQGTGGENNEQFF

j_gene: TRBJ1-2
v_gene: TRBV9
d_gene: TRBD1
abundance: few
CDR3nt: TGTGCCAGCAGCGTAGGGCCGGGGGACAGGGGAAGGAGCTATGGCTACACCTTC
CDR3aa: CASSVGPGDRGRSYGYTF

j_gene: TRBJ1-5
v_gene: TRBV30
d_gene: -
abundance: -
CDR3nt: TGTGCCTGGAGTGGTAGGGCAGGGGATCAGCCCCAGCATTTT
CDR3aa: CAWSGRAGDQPQHF

j_gene: TRBJ1-5
v_gene: TRBV28
d_gene: -
abundance: -
CDR3nt: TGTGCCAGCAGTTTATCGAGTCAGCCCCAGCATTTT
CDR3aa: CASSLSSQPQHF

j_gene: TRBJ2-3
v_gene: TRBV24-1
d_gene: TRBD1
abundance: -
CDR3nt: TGTGCCACCAGTGATGCGTCGGGACAGGGCTCTTTTAGGGCAGATACGCAGTATTTT
CDR3aa: CATSDASGQGSFRADTQYF

j_gene: TRBJ2-7
v_gene: TRBV2
d_gene: TRBD2
abundance: -
CDR3nt: TGTGCCAGCAGGCGGACTAGTGCCTACGAGCAGTACTTC
CDR3aa: CASRRTSAYEQYF